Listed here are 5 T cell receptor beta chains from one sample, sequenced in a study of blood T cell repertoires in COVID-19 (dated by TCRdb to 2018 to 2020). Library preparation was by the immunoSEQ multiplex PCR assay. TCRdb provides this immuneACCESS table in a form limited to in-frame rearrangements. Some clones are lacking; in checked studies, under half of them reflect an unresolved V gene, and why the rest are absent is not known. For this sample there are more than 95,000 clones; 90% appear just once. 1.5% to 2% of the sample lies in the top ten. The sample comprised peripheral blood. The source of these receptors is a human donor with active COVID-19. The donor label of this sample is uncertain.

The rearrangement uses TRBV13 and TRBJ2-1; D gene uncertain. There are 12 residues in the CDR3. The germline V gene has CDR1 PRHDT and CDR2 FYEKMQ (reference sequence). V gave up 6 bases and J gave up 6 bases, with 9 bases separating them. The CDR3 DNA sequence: TGTGCCAGCAGAGAGGCGCCCAATGAGCAGTTCTTC. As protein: CASREAPNEQFF.

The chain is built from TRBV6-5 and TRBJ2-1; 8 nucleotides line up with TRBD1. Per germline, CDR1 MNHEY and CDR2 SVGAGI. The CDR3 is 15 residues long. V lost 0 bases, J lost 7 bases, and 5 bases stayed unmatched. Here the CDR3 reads CASSYSRTGQNEQFF. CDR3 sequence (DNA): TGTGCCAGCAGTTACTCCCGGACAGGGCAAAATGAGCAGTTCTTC.

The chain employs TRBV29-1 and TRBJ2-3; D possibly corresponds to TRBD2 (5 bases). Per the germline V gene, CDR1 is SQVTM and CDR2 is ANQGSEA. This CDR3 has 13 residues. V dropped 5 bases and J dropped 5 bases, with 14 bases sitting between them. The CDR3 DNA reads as TGCAGCGTTTCCAAGGTCCGGGGAGATACGCAGTATTTT. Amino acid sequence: CSVSKVRGDTQYF.

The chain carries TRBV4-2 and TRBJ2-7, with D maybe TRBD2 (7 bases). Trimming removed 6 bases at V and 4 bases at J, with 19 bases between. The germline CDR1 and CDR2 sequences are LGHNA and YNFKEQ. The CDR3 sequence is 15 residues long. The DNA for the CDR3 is TGTGCCAGCAGTTCTCAGGGGAAGGGAGGGTACGAGCAGTACTTC. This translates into CASSSQGKGGYEQYF.

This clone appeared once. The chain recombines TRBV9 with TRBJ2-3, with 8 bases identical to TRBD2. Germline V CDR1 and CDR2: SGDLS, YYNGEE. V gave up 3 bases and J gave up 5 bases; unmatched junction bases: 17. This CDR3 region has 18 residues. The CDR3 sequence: CASSARGGNGGAKDTQYF. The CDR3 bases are TGTGCCAGCAGCGCCCGGGGAGGTAACGGGGGGGCCAAAGATACGCAGTATTTT.